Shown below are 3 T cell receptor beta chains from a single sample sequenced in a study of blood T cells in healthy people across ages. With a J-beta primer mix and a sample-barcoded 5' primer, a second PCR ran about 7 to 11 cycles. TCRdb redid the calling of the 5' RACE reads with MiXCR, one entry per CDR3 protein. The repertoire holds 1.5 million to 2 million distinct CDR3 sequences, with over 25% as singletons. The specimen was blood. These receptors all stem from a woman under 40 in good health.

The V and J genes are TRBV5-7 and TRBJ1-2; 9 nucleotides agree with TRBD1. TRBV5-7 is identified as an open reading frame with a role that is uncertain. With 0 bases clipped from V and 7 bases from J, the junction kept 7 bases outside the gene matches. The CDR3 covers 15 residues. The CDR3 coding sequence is TGTGCCAGCAGCTTGGGGTCGGACAGGGGCGGTGGCTACACCTTC. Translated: CASSLGSDRGGGYTF.

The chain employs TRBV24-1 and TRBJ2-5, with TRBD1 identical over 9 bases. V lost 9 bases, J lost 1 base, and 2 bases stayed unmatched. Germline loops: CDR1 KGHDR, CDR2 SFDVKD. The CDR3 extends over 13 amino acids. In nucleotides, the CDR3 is TGTGCCACCGGGACAGGGCTCCAAGAGACCCAGTACTTC. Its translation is CATGTGLQETQYF.

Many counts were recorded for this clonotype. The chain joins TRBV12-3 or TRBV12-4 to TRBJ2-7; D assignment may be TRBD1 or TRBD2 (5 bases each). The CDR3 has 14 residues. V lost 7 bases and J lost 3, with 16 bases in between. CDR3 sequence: CASTDPGPRYEQYF. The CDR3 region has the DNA TGTGCCAGCACCGACCCGGGACCTCGCTACGAGCAGTACTTC.